The 25 T cell receptor beta chains below were found in one sample sequenced in a study of PD-1 blockade in classical Hodgkin lymphoma (TCRdb year 2020). According to the study, the label for this sample's time point signals: cycle 4 day 1 (C4D1), after 6 weeks of nivolumab. Relapse after autologous stem cell transplantation had occurred in all trial patients, and cohorts A, B and C were distinguished by prior brentuximab vedotin exposure. Library method: the immunoSEQ multiplex PCR assay. TCRdb's version of the immuneACCESS table is confined to in-frame rearrangements and falls short of the full clone set. An unresolved V gene accounts for under half of the shortfall where checked; the remainder is of unknown origin. The sample table lists roughly 60,000 clones, 85% to 95% of them with a count of one. The ten largest clones take up 8% of the sample. The sequencing used peripheral blood mononuclear cells (PBMCs), collected before the fourth cycle of nivolumab. These receptor sequences come from a human donor with classical Hodgkin lymphoma.

The chain has TRBV12-2 and TRBJ1-1. TRBV12-2 is a recognized pseudogene. CDR3 length equals 15 residues. This CDR3 reads CASPLREGLSTEAFF. In nucleotides, the CDR3 is TGTGCAAGTCCCCTTAGAGAGGGTCTTAGCACTGAAGCTTTCTTT.

This clone was counted once. V and J are TRBV7-2 and TRBJ2-3; tentative D call: TRBD2 (5 bases). The CDR3 is made up of 16 amino acids. Germline V gene sequence: CDR1 SGHTA, CDR2 FQGNSA. Trimming shortened V by 5 bases and J by 0 bases, and 15 bases separated the two germline ends. This CDR3 reads CASSRPLAASTDTQYF. CDR3 nucleotides: TGTGCCAGCAGCCGACCTCTAGCTGCTAGCACAGATACGCAGTATTTT.

The chain is built from TRBV2 and TRBJ2-7; the match to TRBD2 covers 8 bases. J gave up 4 bases and V 1 base, and 6 bases lay outside the gene matches. The CDR3 spans 15 residues. Germline CDR1 SNHLY, CDR2 FYNNEI. The CDR3 DNA is TGTGCCAGCAGTGAAGGAGTAGCGGGGAAGTACGAGCAGTACTTC. Translated, it gives CASSEGVAGKYEQYF.

The V call is TRBV6-6, the J call TRBJ2-1, with 10 nucleotides matching TRBD2. V was clipped by 7 bases and J by 0 bases; unmatched bases: 6. The CDR3 sequence is 16 residues long. Looked up from germline, CDR1 is MNHNY and CDR2 is SVGAGI (reference sequence). DNA of the CDR3: TGTGCCAGCACTTTAAGCGGGAGGGTCTCCTACAATGAGCAGTTCTTC. It specifies CASTLSGRVSYNEQFF.

This clone was counted once. The chain is built from TRBV27 and TRBJ1-5; D ambiguous. Germline V lookup: CDR1 MNHEY, CDR2 SMNVEV (reference sequence). The CDR3 consists of 15 residues. V lost 0 bases and J 4 bases, leaving 10 bases between the germline ends. This chain's CDR3 is CASSLSPPANQPQHF. The CDR3 DNA reads TGTGCCAGCAGTTTATCGCCGCCGGCTAATCAGCCCCAGCATTTT.

This clone was picked up one time. The J gene is TRBJ2-4, the V gene TRBV2; 10 bases are a match to TRBD2. The CDR3 extends over 16 amino acids. V trimming: 7 bases; J trimming: 0 bases; junction bases outside the gene matches: 6. Germline CDR1 and CDR2: SNHLY and FYNNEI. The CDR3 DNA reads TGTGCCAGCACCCGCGCTAGCGGGGGAGCCAAAAACATTCAGTACTTC. Encoded protein: CASTRASGGAKNIQYF. Complete variable domain (other parts from reference TRBV2 and TRBJ2-4): EPEVTQTPSHQVTQMGQEVILRCVPISNHLYFYWYRQILGQKVEFLVSFYNNEISEKSEIFDDQFSVERPDGSNFTLKIRSTKLEDSAMYFCASTRASGGAKNIQYFGAGTRLSVL.

The genes are TRBV2 and TRBJ2-7; D is undetermined. The CDR3 totals 11 residues. Trimming stripped 7 bases from V and 6 bases from J, with 10 bases between. Germline V gives CDR1 SNHLY, CDR2 FYNNEI. The CDR3 sequence is CASTDGREQYF. The DNA for the CDR3 is TGTGCCAGCACAGACGGGCGCGAGCAGTACTTC.

The V gene is TRBV10-3, the J gene TRBJ2-5, with 13 bases identical to TRBD2. J lost 4 bases, V lost 0 bases, and 2 bases had no gene match. In germline, CDR1 is ENHRY, CDR2 SYGVKD. The CDR3 runs 16 residues. The CDR3: CAISESLAGGPETQYF. The CDR3 bases are TGTGCCATCAGTGAGTCACTAGCGGGGGGGCCAGAGACCCAGTACTTC.

The chain recombines TRBV5-1 with TRBJ1-2; D uncertain. The CDR3 extends over 15 amino acids. Germline V CDR1 and CDR2: SGHRS, YFSETQ. The V end lost 0 bases, the J end lost 0 bases, and 9 bases lay between the germline ends. CDR3 protein: CASSLDSLPNYGYTF. The CDR3 bases are TGCGCCAGCAGCTTGGACAGTCTTCCTAACTATGGCTACACCTTC.

J is TRBJ2-1 and V is TRBV7-9; D ambiguous. CDR3 size: 15 residues. Trimming stripped 4 bases from V and 2 bases from J, with 12 bases between. CDR1 is SEHNR, CDR2 FQNEAQ, per germline (reference sequence). The CDR3 here is CASSSLVSAYNEQFF. In DNA form, the CDR3 reads TGTGCCAGCAGCTCCCTGGTCAGTGCCTACAATGAGCAGTTCTTC.

The chain links TRBV7-2 to TRBJ2-5; TRBD2 matches 11 bases. In germline, CDR1 is SGHTA, CDR2 FQGNSA. This CDR3 comprises 18 residues. J was trimmed by 4 bases and V by 3 bases; bases with no gene match: 13. Here the CDR3 reads CASSLNSGRAVFSETQYF. CDR3 nucleotide sequence: TGTGCCAGCAGCTTGAATAGCGGGAGGGCCGTGTTTTCAGAGACCCAGTACTTC.

The CDR3 DNA reads TGTGCCAGCTCCTCTTCCTCGGACAGTGAGCAGTTCTTC. Translation gives CASSSSSDSEQFF. The gene calls are TRBV18 and TRBJ2-1; tentatively, D is TRBD1 (6 bases). CDR1 and CDR2 (germline): KGHSH, LQKENI. With 6 bases removed from V and 9 bases from J, the gap between germline ends came to 15 bases. The CDR3 consists of 13 residues. Supplemented by reference TRBV18 and TRBJ2-1, the full variable domain reads NAGVMQNPRHLVRRRGQEARLRCSPMKGHSHVYWYRQLPEEGLKFMVYLQKENIIDESGMPKERFSAEFPKEGPSILRIQQVVRGDSAAYFCASSSSSDSEQFFGPGTRLTVL.

This clone was seen a single time. V and J are TRBV5-4 and TRBJ2-2; D unclear. Deletions cut 6 bases from V and 4 bases from J, with 7 bases between. Germline V gives CDR1 SGHNT, CDR2 YYREEE (reference sequence). The CDR3 sequence is 12 residues long. The CDR3 DNA reads TGTGCCAGCAAAGTCGGCACCGGGGAGCTGTTTTTT. Its protein is CASKVGTGELFF.

This clone has just one count. CDR3 DNA: TGTGCCAGCACCTGGACCGTTCCCGGGGAGCTGTTTTTT. Protein sequence: CASTWTVPGELFF. The gene calls are TRBV28 and TRBJ2-2; D gene uncertain. The V and J ends lost 7 bases and 6 bases respectively, with 12 bases between them. The CDR3 runs 13 residues. Germline lookup yields CDR1 MDHEN and CDR2 SYDVKM.

The table lists this clone with a count of one. The rearrangement joins TRBV6-1 to TRBJ2-1; tentatively, D is TRBD2 (7 bases). V was trimmed by 9 bases and J by 2 bases, leaving 11 bases between them. The CDR3 consists of 13 residues. Germline values: CDR1 MNHNS, CDR2 SASEGT. The CDR3: CASGGAPYNEQFF. The CDR3 DNA is TGTGCCAGTGGGGGGGCCCCCTACAATGAGCAGTTCTTC.

The gene calls are TRBV7-3 and TRBJ2-3, with D perhaps matching TRBD1 (5 bases). This CDR3 contains 14 residues. V was shortened by 3 bases and J by 2 bases, with 9 bases between the two germline ends. In germline, CDR1 is SGHTA, CDR2 FQGTGA. The CDR3 loop is CASSFQGPTDTQYF. The DNA of the CDR3 is TGTGCCAGCAGCTTCCAGGGCCCCACAGATACGCAGTATTTT.

The V and J genes are TRBV4-2 and TRBJ2-1; 7 bases are shared with TRBD1. Germline loops: CDR1 LGHNA, CDR2 YNFKEQ. V was pared by 4 bases and J by 0 bases, with 3 bases of the junction left unmatched. This CDR3 contains 15 residues. CDR3 coding DNA: TGTGCCAGCAGCCCGGGACAGAGCTCCTACAATGAGCAGTTCTTC. It codes for CASSPGQSSYNEQFF.

The V call is TRBV27, the J call TRBJ2-2; maybe TRBD2 (6 bases). Deletions cut 4 bases from V and 6 bases from J, with 6 bases between. This CDR3 is 12 amino acids long. Germline V gene data show CDR1 as MNHEY and CDR2 as SMNVEV (reference sequence). CDR3 residues: CASSWRAGELFF. The DNA for the CDR3 is TGTGCCAGCAGTTGGAGGGCCGGGGAGCTGTTTTTT.

V gene TRBV19 combines with J gene TRBJ1-5; TRBD1 aligns across 7 bases. Germline V lookup: CDR1 LNHDA, CDR2 SQIVND (reference sequence). The ends lost 3 bases at V and 6 bases at J; junction bases unmatched: 5. This CDR3 region has 14 residues. The CDR3 DNA follows: TGTGCCAGTAGTATGGTAGGGGGCGGTCAGCCCCAGCATTTT. It codes for CASSMVGGGQPQHF.

This clone occurred a few times. The chain carries TRBV27 and TRBJ1-2; possible D gene TRBD1, 6 bases. Germline lookup yields CDR1 MNHEY and CDR2 SMNVEV (reference sequence). V was trimmed by 6 bases and J by 3 bases, leaving 11 bases between them. CDR3 size: 13 residues. The CDR3 here is CASRGGGHYGYTF. The DNA for the CDR3 is TGTGCCAGCAGGGGAGGGGGTCACTATGGCTACACCTTC.

The rearrangement links TRBV27 to TRBJ1-2; D possibly corresponds to TRBD1 (5 bases). Germline V gives CDR1 MNHEY, CDR2 SMNVEV (reference sequence). Between the trimmed V and J ends, which lost 11 bases and 5 bases, there was a span of 21 bases. The CDR3 has 14 residues. The CDR3 nucleotides are TGTGCCGTTGGGGCAGGCGCGGACTTATATGGCTACACCTTC. Its protein is CAVGAGADLYGYTF.

The gene calls are TRBV7-2 and TRBJ1-1, with 8 bases aligning to TRBD1. There are 16 residues in the CDR3. Germline lookup yields CDR1 SGHTA and CDR2 FQGNSA. J gave up 1 base and V 4 bases, and 8 bases lay outside the gene matches. The DNA of the CDR3 is TGTGCCAGCAGCTCCCCCCCGACAGGGGCGAACACTGAAGCTTTCTTT. Protein sequence: CASSSPPTGANTEAFF. Drawing the rest from reference TRBV7-2 and TRBJ1-1, the complete variable domain is GAGVSQSPSNKVTEKGKDVELRCDPISGHTALYWYRQSLGQGLEFLIYFQGNSAPDKSGLPSDRFSAERTGGSVSTLTIQRTQQEDSAVYLCASSSPPTGANTEAFFGQGTRLTVV.

This clone was detected once. The chain joins TRBV6-5 to TRBJ2-1; D not certain. V lost 4 bases, J lost 0 bases, and 7 bases lay in between. Germline CDR1 MNHEY, CDR2 SVGAGI. This CDR3 region has 14 residues. Here the CDR3 reads CASSLSSSYNEQFF. As DNA, the CDR3 is TGTGCCAGCAGTTTAAGTAGCTCCTACAATGAGCAGTTCTTC.

V gene TRBV7-9 combines with J gene TRBJ2-1, with a tentative D call TRBD2 (5 bases). The CDR3 is 15 amino acids. CDR1 is SEHNR and CDR2 is FQNEAQ in the germline V gene (reference sequence). Trimming left V 1 base short and J 6 bases short, with 13 bases between. In DNA form, the CDR3 reads TGTGCCAGCAGCTTAGTTTTACGTACTAGCAATGAGCAGTTCTTC. This translates into CASSLVLRTSNEQFF.

This chain connects TRBV2 to TRBJ2-2, with 7 bases fitting TRBD1. The CDR3 length is 12 residues. V lost 8 bases, J lost 6 bases, and 3 bases stayed unmatched. CDR1 is SNHLY, CDR2 FYNNEI, per germline. The CDR3: CASDQGAGELFF. As DNA, the CDR3 is TGTGCCAGCGATCAGGGGGCCGGGGAGCTGTTTTTT.